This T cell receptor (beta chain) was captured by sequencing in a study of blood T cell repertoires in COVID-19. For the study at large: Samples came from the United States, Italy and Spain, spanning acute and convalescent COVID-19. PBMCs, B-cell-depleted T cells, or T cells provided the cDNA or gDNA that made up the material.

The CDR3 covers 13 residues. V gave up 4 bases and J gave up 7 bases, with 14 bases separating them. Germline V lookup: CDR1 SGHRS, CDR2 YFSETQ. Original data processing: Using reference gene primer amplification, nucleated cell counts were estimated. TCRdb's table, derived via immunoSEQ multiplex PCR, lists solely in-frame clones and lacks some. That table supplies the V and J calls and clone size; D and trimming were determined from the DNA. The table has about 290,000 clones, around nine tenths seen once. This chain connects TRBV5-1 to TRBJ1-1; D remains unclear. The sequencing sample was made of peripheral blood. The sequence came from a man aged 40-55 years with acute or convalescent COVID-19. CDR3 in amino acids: CASSVDGTDEAFF. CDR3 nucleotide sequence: TGCGCCAGCAGCGTGGACGGTACTGATGAAGCTTTCTTT.